This TCR beta chain was observed in a study of CD8+CD57+ T cells in acquired aplastic anemia. Genomic DNA served as template for TCR beta VDJ and CDR3 profiling. TCRdb re-analysed the reads in MiXCR, keeping a single row per CDR3 protein. The sample yields 200,000 to 250,000 distinct CDR3 sequences, roughly 53% seen once. Patients sequenced had flow cytometry evidence of CD8+CD57+ cell expansion. All patients were therapy-naive when blood was sampled. The ends were cut back, 3 bases at V and 3 bases at J, with 9 bases in the middle. The CDR3 contains 13 residues. Germline V CDR1 and CDR2: SGHTA, FQGNSA. Concerning this clonotype: As yet, its antigen is unknown.

The study, taken as a whole, reports: Patients and controls were not found to differ significantly in CD8+ Simpson's diversity.

This sequence originates from a human donor with aplastic anemia. The chain has TRBV7-2 and TRBJ2-7; D remains unclear. The sample comprised sorted CD4+, CD8+, or CD8+CD57+ T cells (not recorded which) from PBMCs. CDR3 sequence: CASSLLGIYEQYF. The DNA for the CDR3 is TGTGCCAGCAGCTTGCTAGGGATCTACGAGCAGTACTTC.